This TCR beta chain is from a study of beta chain features in type 1 diabetes. This clone has a handful of counts. The antigen remains undetermined. Study outcomes and limitations: There was a moderate but significant shortening of TCRB CDR3s in all four CD4+ subsets of Type 1 diabetes patients.

In germline, CDR1 is SQVTM, CDR2 ANQGSEA. V lost 3 bases to trimming and J lost 6 bases; unmatched junction nucleotides: 10. The CDR3 is 14 amino acids. Of the isolated RNA, all was reverse transcribed, and so the sequenced material was expressed TCRB transcripts. Using immunoSEQ multiplex PCR, the repertoire was profiled, and TCRdb retains in-frame clones only, with some absent. Among hundreds of thousands of clones listed, around an eighth were seen once. This clonotype was obtained from a woman between 18 and 29 years old with type 1 diabetes. This chain connects TRBV29-1 to TRBJ2-7; 8 bases line up with TRBD2. The specimen sequenced was naive CD4+ T cells from blood. CDR3 sequence reads: CSVDSAGRAGEQYF. CDR3 coding DNA: TGCAGCGTTGATAGTGCCGGGAGGGCCGGCGAGCAGTACTTC.